This T cell receptor (beta chain) was captured by sequencing in a study of blood T cell repertoires in COVID-19 (dated by TCRdb to the early 2020s). In the study overall: Samples covering the acute and convalescent phases of COVID-19 were provided by collaborators in the United States, Italy and Spain. The prospective study material was composed of cDNA or gDNA derived from T cells, B-cell-depleted T cells, or PBMCs. Subjects who had been exposed to COVID-19, were actively infected with it, or had recovered from it provided the deeply sampled blood TCRbeta repertoires that made up the dataset. The repertoires were released in a freely available public database intended as a resource for research on the immune response to SARS-CoV-2. Samples came from the ongoing ImmuneRACE study (first 160 participants) plus 1,254 subjects from 6 global collaborators. A de-identified subject ID, COVID-19 status, age in years and sex were almost always included in the sample metadata. HLA class I and class II types, where available, came from metadata supplied by the sample provider rather than from assay-based typing.

CDR3 length: 16 amino acids, cysteine to phenylalanine. Just the 48-base CDR3 DNA is kept, in frame starting at base 1. Trimming takes 5 bases off V and 4 bases off J; junction bases not matched to a gene: 10. CDR1 MNHEY and CDR2 SMNVEV were looked up in the germline V gene (reference sequence). Beyond this particular receptor, the publication reports: How much clinical and demographic metadata was included differed by source and by participant, and the metadata was provided uncurated.

Whole blood was collected in K2EDTA tubes by collaborating institutions according to the institutions' own protocols. For TCRbeta analysis, collaborators shipped samples as frozen whole blood, isolated PBMCs, or DNA extracted from either of those sample types. As regards this clone: It lacks a known antigen. No base quality information exists; no much larger clone differs at one position.

TCRbeta CDR3 regions were amplified from genomic DNA by means of the immunoSEQ Assay, a bias-controlled multiplex PCR. For the original study's pipeline: The number of nucleated cells in each sample was estimated by amplification of reference gene primers within the assay. Sequence reads were collapsed and filtered to measure the absolute abundance of every unique TCRbeta CDR3 rearrangement. Productive Simpson clonality was computed per sample as the square root of Simpson's diversity index over productive rearrangements. TCRdb limited this immuneACCESS table to in-frame rearrangements with V and J called. A share of clones is missing; checked studies link under half to unresolved V genes, and the rest is unexplained. V and J calls and clone size come straight from that table; D and trimming were deduced from the DNA. Recorded for this sample are 110,000 or so clones; 85% to 90% of them occurred a single time. The top ten clones comprise approximately 4.5% of the sample.

Material for sequencing was peripheral blood. This TCR derives from a woman aged 50 to 60 with acute or convalescent COVID-19. The rearranged chain carries TRBV27 and TRBJ2-1; 8 of the junction bases match TRBD1. The nucleotides read TGTGCCAGCAGTCCCCCGGGACAGGCCTTATACAATGAGCAGTTCTTC. Protein translation: CASSPPGQALYNEQFF.